This T cell receptor (beta chain) was observed in a study of blood T cell repertoires in COVID-19. Study-level information: Spain, Italy and the United States supplied samples that represented acute and convalescent COVID-19. In each case, the material was cDNA or gDNA derived from T cells, B-cell-depleted T cells, or PBMCs.

V was cut by 2 bases and J by 1 base, with 16 bases left in between. This CDR3 is 16 amino acids long. Per germline, CDR1 SGHRS and CDR2 YFSETQ. Original processing methods: Estimation of nucleated cell counts was performed using reference gene primer amplification. Measured with immunoSEQ multiplex PCR; TCRdb has only the in-frame clones, and not every one. That table gives V, J and clone size, and the DNA gave D and trimming. This table holds more than 120,000 clones, 75% to 90% found once. In this sample, this clone is medium-sized. The chain recombines TRBV5-1 with TRBJ2-7, with D possibly being TRBD1 (6 bases). The clonotype originates from a middle-aged man who had recovered from COVID-19. Input material: peripheral blood. The CDR3 DNA is TGCGCCAGCAGCTTTGAGTGGGGGCTCTCTTCCTACGAGCAGTACTTC. Translating it yields CASSFEWGLSSYEQYF.